These T cell receptor beta chains were read from a single sample in a study of OX40 agonist ivuxolimab in advanced cancers. Profiled with immunoSEQ multiplex PCR; TCRdb holds only in-frame clones, not every one. The profile shows around 15,000 clones, roughly 90% of them singletons. This specimen consisted of CD4+ or CD8+ T cells sorted from blood, obtained in a trial of the OX40 agonist ivuxolimab. The receptors shown here come from an adult with an advanced solid tumor such as melanoma, head and neck, liver or kidney cancer. CDR3s include the opening cysteine and the closing phenylalanine or tryptophan. The order of the fields is V gene, D gene, J gene, clone size, CDR3 protein, CDR3 DNA. A D gene is named only where the DNA matches it firmly. Expanded clones get a size class; other rows say once, few or many, or leave the size out.

v_gene: TRBV6-5; d_gene: -; j_gene: TRBJ2-5; abundance: -; CDR3aa: CASSYTGRTGTQYF; CDR3nt: TGTGCCAGCAGTTATACAGGGCGAACCGGGACCCAGTACTTC
v_gene: TRBV7-9; d_gene: -; j_gene: TRBJ2-1; abundance: -; CDR3aa: CASSLALRENNEQFF; CDR3nt: TGTGCCAGCAGCTTAGCGCTAAGGGAGAACAATGAGCAGTTCTTC
v_gene: TRBV5-5; d_gene: -; j_gene: TRBJ2-7; abundance: -; CDR3aa: CASSQEETENYEQYF; CDR3nt: TGTGCCAGCAGCCAAGAAGAAACGGAAAACTACGAGCAGTACTTC
v_gene: TRBV4-2; d_gene: TRBD2; j_gene: TRBJ2-4; abundance: -; CDR3aa: CASSQEGTSDRGNIQYF; CDR3nt: TGTGCCAGCAGCCAAGAGGGGACTAGCGACCGAGGGAACATTCAGTACTTC
v_gene: TRBV6-1; d_gene: -; j_gene: TRBJ1-5; abundance: -; CDR3aa: CASSPTEVQPQHF; CDR3nt: TGTGCCAGCAGTCCGACCGAGGTTCAGCCCCAGCATTTT
v_gene: TRBV19; d_gene: TRBD2; j_gene: TRBJ2-3; abundance: -; CDR3aa: CASSIRTSGISDTQYF; CDR3nt: TGTGCCAGTAGTATAAGGACTAGCGGGATCTCAGATACGCAGTATTTT
v_gene: TRBV2; d_gene: TRBD2; j_gene: TRBJ2-7; abundance: -; CDR3aa: CASDGTSGYEQYF; CDR3nt: TGTGCCAGCGATGGGACTAGCGGTTACGAGCAGTACTTC
v_gene: TRBV9; d_gene: -; j_gene: TRBJ2-7; abundance: -; CDR3aa: CASSVGIGSQVHEQYF; CDR3nt: TGTGCCAGCAGCGTAGGGATCGGGAGCCAAGTCCACGAGCAGTACTTC
v_gene: TRBV7-9; d_gene: TRBD1; j_gene: TRBJ1-5; abundance: -; CDR3aa: CASSLASGGGQPQHF; CDR3nt: TGTGCCAGCAGCTTAGCGTCAGGGGGCGGTCAGCCCCAGCATTTT
v_gene: TRBV5-8; d_gene: -; j_gene: TRBJ2-2; abundance: -; CDR3aa: CASSWYRSNTGELFF; CDR3nt: TGTGCCAGCAGTTGGTACCGATCGAACACCGGGGAGCTGTTTTTT
v_gene: TRBV13; d_gene: -; j_gene: TRBJ2-1; abundance: -; CDR3aa: CASSQDYLNEQFF; CDR3nt: TGCGCCAGCAGCCAAGACTACCTCAATGAGCAGTTCTTC
v_gene: TRBV6-5; d_gene: -; j_gene: TRBJ2-7; abundance: -; CDR3aa: CASSYSVPPGDEQYF; CDR3nt: TGTGCCAGCAGTTACTCGGTCCCCCCGGGGGACGAGCAGTACTTC
v_gene: TRBV19; d_gene: -; j_gene: TRBJ2-7; abundance: -; CDR3aa: CASSMPGYEQYF; CDR3nt: TGTGCCAGTAGTATGCCCGGCTACGAGCAGTACTTC
v_gene: TRBV27; d_gene: -; j_gene: TRBJ1-1; abundance: -; CDR3aa: CASSTRTASPHTEAFF; CDR3nt: TGTGCCAGCAGTACAAGGACAGCCTCTCCGCACACTGAAGCTTTCTTT
v_gene: TRBV4-1; d_gene: -; j_gene: TRBJ1-1; abundance: -; CDR3aa: CASSQDPRGGTEAFF; CDR3nt: TGCGCCAGCAGCCAAGATCCCCGGGGGGGGACTGAAGCTTTCTTT
v_gene: TRBV21-1; d_gene: -; j_gene: TRBJ1-6; abundance: -; CDR3aa: CASSKGHGPLSSYNSPLHF; CDR3nt: TGTGCCAGCAGCAAAGGACATGGGCCTCTAAGCTCCTATAATTCACCCCTCCACTTT
v_gene: TRBV11-2; d_gene: -; j_gene: TRBJ2-2; abundance: -; CDR3aa: CASSVRWGGGTGELFF; CDR3nt: TGTGCCAGCAGCGTACGGTGGGGTGGGGGAACCGGGGAGCTGTTTTTT
v_gene: TRBV29-1; d_gene: TRBD2; j_gene: TRBJ2-2; abundance: -; CDR3aa: CSVEELGTSMAGELFF; CDR3nt: TGCAGCGTTGAAGAGCTAGGGACTAGCATGGCCGGGGAGCTGTTTTTT
v_gene: TRBV15; d_gene: -; j_gene: TRBJ2-1; abundance: -; CDR3aa: CATSRYKGPDEQFF; CDR3nt: TGTGCCACCAGCAGATATAAGGGACCTGATGAGCAGTTCTTC
v_gene: TRBV7-8; d_gene: -; j_gene: TRBJ1-1; abundance: -; CDR3aa: CASSLEGANTEAFF; CDR3nt: TGTGCCAGCAGCTTAGAGGGCGCGAACACTGAAGCTTTCTTT
v_gene: TRBV7-9; d_gene: TRBD2; j_gene: TRBJ2-7; abundance: -; CDR3aa: CASSYLTSGPYEQYF; CDR3nt: TGTGCCAGCAGCTACCTGACTAGCGGGCCCTACGAGCAGTACTTC
v_gene: TRBV14; d_gene: TRBD1; j_gene: TRBJ1-6; abundance: -; CDR3aa: CASRTQGISSPLHF; CDR3nt: TGTGCCAGCAGGACACAGGGGATCTCTTCACCCCTCCACTTT
v_gene: TRBV5-3; d_gene: -; j_gene: TRBJ2-7; abundance: -; CDR3aa: CASSQPPYEQYF; CDR3nt: TGTGCCAGCAGCCAGCCACCCTACGAGCAGTACTTC
v_gene: TRBV5-5; d_gene: TRBD2; j_gene: TRBJ2-7; abundance: -; CDR3aa: CASSLRLAGVQDEQYF; CDR3nt: TGTGCCAGCAGCCTCCGTTTAGCGGGAGTTCAGGACGAGCAGTACTTC
v_gene: TRBV10-1; d_gene: -; j_gene: TRBJ2-2; abundance: once; CDR3aa: CASSAGQNTGELFF; CDR3nt: TGCGCCAGCAGTGCGGGACAGAACACCGGGGAGCTGTTTTTT
v_gene: TRBV6-1; d_gene: -; j_gene: TRBJ1-1; abundance: once; CDR3aa: CASSFADKNTEAFF; CDR3nt: TGTGCCAGCAGTTTCGCCGACAAGAACACTGAAGCTTTCTTT
v_gene: TRBV7-2; d_gene: -; j_gene: TRBJ1-5; abundance: -; CDR3aa: CASSTPGDSNQPQHF; CDR3nt: TGTGCCAGCAGCACCCCAGGGGATAGCAATCAGCCCCAGCATTTT
v_gene: TRBV27; d_gene: -; j_gene: TRBJ1-1; abundance: -; CDR3aa: CASSSFGGMNTEAFF; CDR3nt: TGTGCCAGCAGTTCATTCGGGGGTATGAACACTGAAGCTTTCTTT
v_gene: TRBV4-2; d_gene: TRBD1; j_gene: TRBJ2-1; abundance: once; CDR3aa: CASSQDSDRAGEQFF; CDR3nt: TGTGCCAGCAGCCAAGATTCGGACAGGGCTGGTGAGCAGTTCTTC